The source of this T cell receptor (beta chain) is a study of blood T cell repertoires in COVID-19. Study summary: T cells, B-cell-depleted T cells, or PBMCs provided the cDNA or gDNA that served as material.

Trimming took 8 bases from V and 5 from J, leaving 16 bases between them. Germline V CDR1 and CDR2: MNHNY, SVGAGI (reference sequence). CDR3 length: 14 amino acids. Here immunoSEQ multiplex PCR was the method, and the copy in TCRdb shows in-frame clones only, minus some. The sample includes 95,000 to 110,000 clones, around four fifths of them seen just once. The specimen sequenced was peripheral blood. The sequence derives from a man in his sixties or seventies with acute or convalescent COVID-19. The genes are TRBV6-6 and TRBJ2-1, with a tentative D call TRBD2 (6 bases). CDR3 sequence (DNA): TGTGCCAGCGGCGGGGCGGGCGGACACAATGAGCAGTTCTTC. It yields the protein CASGGAGGHNEQFF.